The clone carrying this T cell receptor beta chain was seen ten or more times. Antigen unknown. TCRdb independently ran MiXCR on the 5' RACE reads; one entry per CDR3 protein. The table lists 64,000 or so distinct CDR3 sequences, about 9.4% of them singletons. The record originates from a study of neurological immune-mediated disorders. Study results and caveats: The absence of any CDR3 amino acid sequence shared by expanded clones across subjects suggests that repertoires were private in all groups.

Described time point: longitudinal time-point 1 (baseline). This CDR3 has 15 residues. Germline values: CDR1 DFQATT, CDR2 SNEGSKA (reference sequence). V lost 3 bases, J lost 2 bases, and 6 bases stayed unmatched. The sequenced material came from PBMCs. The clonotype was recovered from a young man in good health. The J gene is TRBJ2-7, the V gene TRBV20-1, with 11 positions matching TRBD2. Written as DNA, the CDR3 is TGCAGTGCTAGGGTACCTAGCGGGGGGCCCTACGAGCAGTACTTC. Translating gives CSARVPSGGPYEQYF.